The present TCR beta chain was sequenced within a study of blood T cells in healthy people across ages. The CDR3 extends over 13 amino acids. The germline V and J ends were trimmed by 6 bases and 5 bases, with 13 bases remaining between them. The V gene's germline CDR1 is LNHDA and CDR2 SQIVND (reference sequence). The second PCR ran roughly 6 to 11 cycles with a sample-barcoded 5' primer and J-beta primers. Each cDNA molecule received a tag from a template-switch adaptor that had 12 random nucleotides. MiXCR, applied by TCRdb to the 5' RACE reads, yields one record per CDR3 protein. The top ten hold about 32% of the sample, which has fewer than 700,000 distinct CDR3 sequences, 35% to 50% seen once. Healthy Caucasian individuals from Russia aged about 6 to 90 served as donors.

Material for sequencing was blood. The J gene is TRBJ1-1, the V gene TRBV19, with a weak D call TRBD1 (6 bases). This TCR was sampled from a man at least 80 years old in good health. The CDR3 sequence is CASRNNRETEAFF. DNA of the CDR3: TGTGCCAGTAGGAACAACAGGGAAACTGAAGCTTTCTTT.